These T cell receptor beta chains were read from a single sample in a study of T cells after yellow fever vaccination. TCRdb re-analysed the 5' RACE reads in MiXCR, keeping a single row per CDR3 protein. Of some 96,000 distinct CDR3 sequences listed, over 8% were seen once; the top ten hold approximately 17%. Source: CD8+ T cells not binding an NS4B(214-222) dextramer, sorted from PBMCs, taken approximately 15 days after the first yellow fever vaccination. The receptors were sampled from a man aged 18 to 35 who received the YFV17D yellow fever vaccine. The CDR3 runs from the conserved cysteine through the conserved F or W.

CASSLEASGARYTDTQYF | TRBJ2-3 | TRBV5-4
CASSYRTGGSNEQFF | TRBJ2-1 | TRBV7-9
CASTLTVPSSDTQYF | TRBJ2-3 | TRBV6-1
CASSRAGRGTDTQYF | TRBJ2-3 | TRBV4-1
CASTLGGSPQHF | TRBJ1-5 | TRBV12-3/TRBV12-4
CASAIDHSLTDTQYF | TRBJ2-3 | TRBV27
CASSRTSGEQFF | TRBJ2-1 | TRBV12-3/TRBV12-4
CASSLPAARTDTQYF | TRBJ2-3 | TRBV5-5
CASSQDLAGGIETQYF | TRBJ2-5 | TRBV4-2
CASSFSSSSYNEQFF | TRBJ2-1 | TRBV27
CASSAGDSLNSPLHF | TRBJ1-6 | TRBV9
CASGPTGWDSGANVLTF | TRBJ2-6 | TRBV5-1
CASVSGTAGTEAFF | TRBJ1-1 | TRBV7-9
CASSPVAYGYTF | TRBJ1-2 | TRBV12-3/TRBV12-4
CATSLSVSYEQYF | TRBJ2-7 | TRBV15
CASGGRNTGELFF | TRBJ2-2 | TRBV9
CASSSYSNQPQHF | TRBJ1-5 | TRBV6-1